This T cell receptor (beta chain) came from a study of T cell responses to AZD1222 COVID-19 vaccine. On this clone itself: What it recognizes is unknown.

Pooled samples include second doses given at about 4 or 12 weeks. General study points: Baseline serology detected seropositivity in only six AZD1222 recipients. Females outnumbered males among donors, who were mostly white British; clonal diversity was possibly underestimated.

Here immunoSEQ multiplex PCR was the method, and the copy in TCRdb shows in-frame clones only, minus some. The profile shows 150,000 to 200,000 clones, 85% to 95% of them singletons. Trimming removed 4 bases from V and 8 bases from J, with 15 bases in between. In germline, CDR1 is SEHNR, CDR2 FQNEAQ (reference sequence). The CDR3 is made up of 14 amino acids. Sequences were derived from peripheral blood, sampled 28 days after the second AZD1222 dose. The receptor's source is an adult who received the AZD1222 COVID-19 vaccine. This chain uses TRBV7-9 with TRBJ2-1; a possible D gene is TRBD1 (6 bases). The CDR3 DNA follows: TGTGCCAGCAGCTCGATAGCCCAGGGGTATGAGCAGTTCTTC. Its translation is CASSSIAQGYEQFF.